This T cell receptor beta chain was observed in a study of cytomegalovirus exposure and HLA in healthy donors. Study-wide findings and caveats: Later, an analysis found that common viral pathogens appeared to be linked with several of the most significant clusters. TRBV6-2, TRBV6-3 and other indistinguishable V segments were excluded. Reportedly, diagnosis of cytomegalovirus status by the classifier showed high specificity and sensitivity.

CDR1 is MNHEY, CDR2 SVGAGI, per germline. The V end was cut by 5 bases, the J end by 4 bases, with 8 bases between. The CDR3 runs 12 residues. It was healthy bone marrow donors who served as donors. A note on this clone: What it binds is unknown.

This PCR relied on a set of 60 Vbeta primers and 13 Jbeta primers. Some clones are missing from TCRdb's copy, which holds only in-frame ones; the method was immunoSEQ multiplex PCR. The sample lists about 100,000 clones, around 68% occurring once. The TCR originated in a human donor in good health. Source material: PBMCs. The V and J genes are TRBV6-5 and TRBJ1-1; D is ambiguous. This chain's CDR3 is CASSSRGTEAFF. CDR3 nucleotides: TGTGCCAGCAGTAGTCGGGGCACTGAAGCTTTCTTT.